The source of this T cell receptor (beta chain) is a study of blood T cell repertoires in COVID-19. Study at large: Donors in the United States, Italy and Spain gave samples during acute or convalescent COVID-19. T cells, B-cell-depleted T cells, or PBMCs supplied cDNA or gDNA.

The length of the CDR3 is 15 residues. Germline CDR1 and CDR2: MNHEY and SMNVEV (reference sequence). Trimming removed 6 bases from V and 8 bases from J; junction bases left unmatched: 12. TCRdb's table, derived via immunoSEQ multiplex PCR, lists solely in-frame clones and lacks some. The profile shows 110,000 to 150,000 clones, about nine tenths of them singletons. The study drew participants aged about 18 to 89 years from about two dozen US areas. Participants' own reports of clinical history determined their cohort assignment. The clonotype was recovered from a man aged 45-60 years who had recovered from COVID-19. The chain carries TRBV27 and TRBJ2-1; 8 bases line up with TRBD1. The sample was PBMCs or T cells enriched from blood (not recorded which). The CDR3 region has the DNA TGTGCCAGCAGCCGACGACAGGGGCCGTTCCATGAGCAGTTCTTC. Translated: CASSRRQGPFHEQFF.